These 11 T cell receptor beta chains came from one sample sequenced in a study of T cell repertoires in cytomegalovirus infection. TCRdb redid the calling of the reads with MiXCR, one entry per CDR3 protein. Counted here are nearly 650,000 distinct CDR3 sequences, approximately 24% occurring once; the ten biggest clones make up roughly 8%. The sample was CD8+ T cells from PBMCs. The receptor source for this set is a human donor in good health (CMV status not recorded). Some clones in this sample may be carry-over from other donors' samples.

This clonotype was seen only a few times. CDR3 region: CASSLNWELFF. For the CDR3, the DNA is TGTGCCAGCAGTTTAAATTGGGAGCTGTTTTTT. V usage is TRBV12-3 or TRBV12-4 and J usage is TRBJ2-2; the D is unclear. This CDR3 spans 11 amino acids. V dropped 2 bases and J dropped 9 bases, with 4 bases sitting between them.

This clonotype occurred a few times. The chain is built from TRBV12-3 or TRBV12-4 and TRBJ2-2; D is undetermined. The ends were cut back, 10 bases at V and 0 bases at J, with 3 bases in the middle. CDR3 size: 11 residues. CDR3 coding DNA: TGTGCCATAACGAACACCGGGGAGCTGTTTTTT. Translated: CAITNTGELFF.

As to this clonotype: Being one base from a much bigger clone, this may be a read error. The CDR3 DNA is TGTGCCAGCAGGGGTCCGACCCTCGTGGAGCCCCAGCATTTT. Protein sequence: CASRGPTLVEPQHF. The chain uses TRBV12-3 or TRBV12-4 and TRBJ1-5; D remains ambiguous. V lost 6 bases, J lost 8 bases, and 17 bases lay in between. This CDR3 comprises 14 residues.

This clonotype was picked up many times. This rearrangement joins TRBV7-2 to TRBJ2-1; either TRBD1 or TRBD2 may fit D (5 bases each). The CDR3 has 13 amino acids. Germline loops: CDR1 SGHTA, CDR2 FQGNSA. V was shortened by 8 bases and J by 10 bases, with 18 bases between the two germline ends. This chain's CDR3 is CASSLTVPGEQFF. As DNA, the CDR3 is TGTGCCAGCTCCTTGACAGTTCCGGGGGAGCAGTTCTTC.

The chain joins TRBV5-6 to TRBJ2-2; D perhaps matches TRBD1 (5 bases). The CDR3 covers 16 residues. CDR1 and CDR2 from the germline V gene are SGHDT and YYEEEE. The ends were cut back, 0 bases at V and 3 bases at J, with 12 bases in the middle. The CDR3 region is CASSLAGNLHTGELFF. The CDR3 DNA sequence: TGTGCCAGCAGCTTGGCAGGGAACTTACACACCGGGGAGCTGTTTTTT.

This clonotype has only a few counts. The chain joins TRBV12-3 or TRBV12-4 to TRBJ2-5; D not certain. This CDR3 has 17 residues. The V and J ends lost 5 bases and 4 bases respectively, with 23 bases between them. CDR3 DNA: TGTGCCAGCAGTATTATCCGGAGCCCCGAACAGTTAGAGACCCAGTACTTC. The encoded protein is CASSIIRSPEQLETQYF.

The V and J genes are TRBV28 and TRBJ1-2, with TRBD1 as a possible D gene (5 bases). Trimming took 5 bases from V and 5 from J, leaving 24 bases between them. Germline V lookup: CDR1 MDHEN, CDR2 SYDVKM. CDR3 length: 17 residues. CDR3 amino acids: CASSPNEWGDGKYGYTF. CDR3 DNA sequence: TGTGCCAGCAGTCCAAATGAATGGGGGGACGGGAAATATGGCTACACCTTC.

The rearrangement joins TRBV2 to TRBJ2-2, with D possibly TRBD1 on 6 matching bases. Trimming removed 10 bases from V and 7 bases from J, with 19 bases in between. This CDR3 comprises 14 residues. Germline CDR1 reads SNHLY; CDR2 reads FYNNEI. For the CDR3, the DNA is TGTGCCATCATACAGGGTCTCTTGGGCGGGGAGCTGTTTTTT. Its protein is CAIIQGLLGGELFF.

This clonotype was observed many times. This chain uses TRBV7-3 with TRBJ1-6; tentative D call: TRBD1 (5 bases). The V and J ends lost 4 bases and 6 bases respectively, with 10 bases between them. This CDR3 contains 14 residues. The germline CDR1 and CDR2 sequences are SGHTA and FQGTGA. The CDR3 sequence: CASSSGRSNSPLHF. The CDR3 DNA follows: TGTGCCAGCAGCTCGGGACGGTCTAATTCACCCCTCCACTTT.

The chain has TRBV6-6 and TRBJ1-2, with 7 bases that match TRBD1. V shed 6 bases, J shed 4 bases, and the junction held 5 bases outside the gene matches. The CDR3 extends over 13 amino acids. CDR1 and CDR2 from the germline V gene are MNHNY and SVGAGI (reference sequence). This CDR3 reads CASRTGIVYGYTF. The CDR3 coding sequence is TGTGCCAGCAGGACAGGGATCGTCTATGGCTACACCTTC.

The table lists this clonotype with many counts. The chain recombines TRBV11-3 with TRBJ2-5, with 7 bases fitting TRBD1. Germline lookup yields CDR1 SGHNT and CDR2 YENEEA. V gave up 5 bases and J gave up 1 base; unmatched junction bases: 4. The CDR3 sequence is 14 residues long. The CDR3 region has the DNA TGTGCCAGCAGCCAATGGGACAGCCAAGAGACCCAGTACTTC. This encodes CASSQWDSQETQYF.